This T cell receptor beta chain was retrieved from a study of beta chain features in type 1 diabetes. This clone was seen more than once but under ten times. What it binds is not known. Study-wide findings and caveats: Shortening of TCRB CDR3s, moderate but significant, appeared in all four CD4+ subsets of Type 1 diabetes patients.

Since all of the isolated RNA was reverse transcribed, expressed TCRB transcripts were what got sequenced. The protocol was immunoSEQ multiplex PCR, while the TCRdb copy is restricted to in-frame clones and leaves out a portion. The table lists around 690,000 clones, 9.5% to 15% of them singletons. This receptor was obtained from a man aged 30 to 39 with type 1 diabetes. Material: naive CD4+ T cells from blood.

The CDR3 DNA follows: TGTGCCAGCAGTTTACGAGTGGTCAGGGACTCCTACGAGCAGTACTTC. Protein product: CASSLRVVRDSYEQYF. The chain uses TRBV28 and TRBJ2-7; tentative D call: TRBD1 (5 bases). Trimming took 2 bases from V and 0 from J, leaving 14 bases between them. CDR1 and CDR2 (germline): MDHEN, SYDVKM. CDR3 length equals 16 residues.